Sequencing of this T cell receptor (beta chain) was carried out in a study of Graves' ophthalmopathy and Graves' hyperthyroidism listed by TCRdb under 2018. Background on the whole study: Peripheral blood was collected at initial diagnosis, prior to any treatment. The roughly 100 discovery patients were randomly divided into training and test sets at a 7:3 ratio. In over 5 hyperthyroidism patients, the T-cell repertoire of thyroid tissue was compared with the T-cell repertoire of blood. Following sample collection, hyperthyroidism patients were given methimazole at a starting dose of 30 mg daily, and ophthalmopathy patients were given high-dose intravenous methylprednisolone. An independent validation cohort comprised roughly 20 hyperthyroidism patients and about 16 patients who later progressed from hyperthyroidism to ophthalmopathy. TCR beta repertoire signatures were used to distinguish Graves' ophthalmopathy from Graves' hyperthyroidism and to predict progression to ophthalmopathy. To explore V-J signatures that distinguish ophthalmopathy from hyperthyroidism, a discovery set of 90 to 100 patients was enrolled, made up of 40 to 45 with ophthalmopathy and roughly 55 with stable hyperthyroidism. In total, 135 blood samples were TCR-sequenced: under 45 ophthalmopathy, under 80 hyperthyroidism and roughly 17 hyperthyroidism-to-ophthalmopathy patients.

Hyperthyroidism was considered stable if no progression to ophthalmopathy occurred within 18 months of follow-up. Patients with hyperthyroidism were aged 18 to 65 years, had been newly diagnosed, and had a disease duration of less than 2 months. Anyone with other autoimmune diseases, uncontrolled infections, pregnancy or lactation was excluded from the study. Diagnosis relied on clinical symptoms, serum thyroxine, TRAb, thyroid ultrasound and orbital computed tomography. Ficoll-Paque density gradient centrifugation was used to isolate PBMCs from around 10 ml of fresh peripheral blood. Total RNA was extracted using Trizol reagent, and RNA quality was checked on an Agilent 2100 Bioanalyzer. From the cysteine up to the phenylalanine, the CDR3 has a length of 15 residues. Here the CDR3 DNA is all that survives: 45 bases in frame from base 1. Ends trimmed: V by 6 bases, J by 9 bases; bases unmatched to a gene: 7.

Summary of the overall study and its limitations: Sample size was not statistically predetermined, and group allocation was not concealed from the investigators. In validation, the model predicted ophthalmopathy progression with more than 70% sensitivity and roughly 78% specificity; roughly 12 predicted patients were CT-confirmed with GO in a median of about 6.2 months. In cross-validation, the 13-signature model distinguished ophthalmopathy from stable hyperthyroidism with approximately 88% sensitivity and roughly 81% specificity, and in the test set the corresponding values were approximately 80% and 75%. Most expanded thyroid clonotypes with a frequency above 0.001 also appeared in blood, which suggests that blood repertoires may reflect the immune response in the thyroid.

As to this clonotype: Its antigen target is currently unknown. No much larger clonotype is one base removed from it; base qualities were not supplied.

TCR beta CDR3 regions were amplified from RNA transcripts for repertoire sequencing. HTBI primers and the Qiagen OneStep RT-PCR kit were used in a first-round RT-PCR, which was followed by a second-round multiplex PCR, size selection and purification. The libraries underwent paired-end sequencing with 100 bp reads on an Illumina HiSeq2000. As for the authors' bioinformatics: SOAPnuke was used to process the reads, removing any read that contained adapters or uncalled bases, had a mean Phred below 15, or lacked an exact match to the constant primer or identifier. High-quality paired reads were merged with COPE v1.2.5. Unique nucleotide sequences were defined as clonotypes and aligned to IMGT TRB V, D and J references using MiTCR v1.1. Analysis was restricted to V-J combinations with a frequency above 0.0001, which covered roughly 99% of repertoires. A TCR clonal expansion and chaos score per V-J combination was defined as the ratio of F50 clonal expansion to chaos observed in the TCRdist matrix. Welch's t-statistics and random forest were used to narrow the features down to around 13 V-J combinations, which were then fed into a naive Bayes classifier. The Morisita-Horn index was used to measure how similar the thyroid and blood repertoires were. TCRdb's own reprocessing of the public reads used fastp at Q25 and MiXCR and kept productive beta chains. Merged by CDR3 protein, the rows form single entries marked with the most common genes and DNA. The V and J calls follow TCRdb's processing rather than the paper's. The sample includes 600,000 to 650,000 distinct CDR3 sequences, with about 20% observed a single time. The ten largest clones take up approximately 6.5% of the sample.

The receptor comes from a woman under 30 with stable Graves' hyperthyroidism. Some clones in this sample may be carry-over from other donors' samples. Donor details come from another sample of the same person, matched by shared clones. The chain links TRBV12-3 or TRBV12-4 with TRBJ2-2, with TRBD2 matching 13 junction bases. Sequenced input: peripheral blood. The base sequence is TGTGCCAGCAGACTAGCGGGAGGGCCGCTCAGGGAGCTGTTTTTT. Its protein product is CASRLAGGPLRELFF.